The present T cell receptor (beta chain) was sequenced within a study of T cell repertoires in aging, cancer and after chemotherapy. Study context: Repeat sampling of healthy donors over several months to years showed clear clonal overlap.

A mixed TRB-A/B primer pool amplified rearranged TRB by multiplex touch-down PCR. TCRdb fed the multiplex PCR reads into MiXCR, producing one record per CDR3 protein. Of 13,000 or so distinct CDR3 sequences listed, around 25% are singletons. General study points: Immunological memory after chemotherapy cannot be judged from the repertoire data. Loss of evenness, beyond lost richness, contributed to age-related TCR diversity decline in cancer patients.

Peripheral blood genomic DNA, not sorted cells or RNA, was the template. Note on this clonotype: Its antigen is unknown.

The CDR3 length is 12 residues. Trimming at V came to 5 bases and at J to 14 bases, leaving 7 bases not matched to a gene. Germline CDR1 MNHEY, CDR2 SVGEGT. The sequence was obtained from a human donor in good health. The rearrangement joins TRBV6-2 or TRBV6-3 to TRBJ1-5, with 9 bases identical to TRBD1. Input material: blood. This chain's CDR3 is CASSPGTGREHF. DNA of the CDR3: TGTGCCAGCAGTCCTGGGACAGGGAGGGAGCATTTT.